One and the same sample provided the 12 T cell receptor delta chains below, sequenced in a study of γδ T cells in repeated Plasmodium falciparum infection. Flow sorting of PBMC yielded separate Vgamma9/Vdelta2+ and Vdelta2-negative gammadelta T cell populations for bulk repertoire analysis. TCRdb fed the multiplex PCR reads into CATT to redo clone calling. Among tens of thousands of delta-chain clones listed, 1.7% were seen once. The material sequenced was gamma-delta T cells from blood. The receptors here all came from a pool of human donors (malaria-infected and uninfected, not separated).

Concerning this clone: The likely explanation is a read error, given a far larger clone one base away. In the same sample, other DNA sequences code for this CDR3. V gene TRDV1 was called; the J gene was not; TRDD3 was called by the table and not checked on the DNA. CDR3 length equals 22 residues. Germline loops: CDR1 TSWWSYY, CDR2 QGS. The CDR3, as DNA: TGTGCACTTGGGGAACCTCGGAGAAGAGATACGCGGACACCATTCCACAGCGATAAAGTCATCTTT. It translates to CALGEPRRRDTRTPFHSDKVIF.

This clone has a handful of counts. A read error likely explains why the TCRdb protein, taken from a much larger clone, differs from this DNA's translation at residue 8; the protein shown is translated from the DNA. The rearrangement links TRDV3 to TRDJ1; TRDD3 aligns across 8 bases. Germline CDR1 is TVYSNPD and CDR2 is GDNSRS (reference sequence). V shed 3 bases, J shed 1 base, and the junction held 13 bases outside the gene matches. The CDR3 extends over 16 amino acids. The CDR3 sequence is CAFSNGGCLLTDKLIF. CDR3 DNA: TGTGCCTTCAGTAATGGGGGATGCCTCCTCACCGATAAACTCATCTTT.

This clone was counted only a few times. This is likely an artifact of a read error, given a far larger clone one base away. This sample also contains other DNA sequences that code for the same CDR3. This sequence joins TRDV1 and TRDJ2, with 8 positions matching TRDD3. The germline CDR1 and CDR2 sequences are TSWWSYY and QGS. The length of the CDR3 is 20 residues. DNA for the CDR3: TGTGCTCTTGGGGGCCACCGCTTCCAACTGGGGGGCCTTTTGACTGCACAACTCTTCTTT. It specifies CALGGHRFQLGGLLTAQLFF.

Concerning this clone itself: Only one base separates this from a far larger clonotype, so it likely reflects a read error. The identical CDR3 is also encoded by other nucleotide sequences in the sample. The chain employs TRDV1 and TRDJ1; no clear D gene. CDR1 is TSWWSYY, CDR2 QGS, per germline. The CDR3 is 17 residues long. V gave up 0 bases and J gave up 2 bases, with 16 bases separating them. The CDR3 loop reads CALGELGSPWYTDKLIF. The CDR3 coding sequence is TGTGCTCTTGGGGAACTGGGGTCCCCCTGGTATACCGATAAACTCATCTTT.

This clone showed up many times. This likely stems from a read error, as it lies one base from a far larger clone. The same CDR3 arises from other DNA sequences in this sample as well. In nucleotides, the CDR3 is TGTGCTTATAGGAGGAAACCTACGAAGTACACCGATAAACTCATCTTC. Protein sequence: CAYRRKPTKYTDKLIF. The chain combines TRAV38-2/DV8 with TRDJ1, with a tentative D call TRDD2 (5 bases). In germline, CDR1 is TSESDYY, CDR2 QEAYKQQN. The CDR3 sequence is 16 residues long.

This clone was picked up a small number of times. This DNA translates differently at residue 4 from the TCRdb protein, which is that of a much larger clone; a read error is likely, and the protein shown is the DNA's own translation. The chain uses TRDV2 and TRDJ1; TRDD3 aligns across 13 bases. The J gene is absent in TCRdb and was assigned here via DNA matching to germline. This CDR3 is built from 21 residues. Germline V gives CDR1 GEAIGNYY, CDR2 EKD. Trimming at V came to 5 bases and at J to 3 bases, leaving 23 bases not matched to a gene. CDR3 DNA: TGTGCCTGTGGATCCCTTCGAATCGAGGGTACTGGGGGATACGCGTCCGATAAACTCATCTTT. Protein: CACGSLRIEGTGGYASDKLIF.

Ten or more counts support this clone. This DNA translates differently at residue 14 from the TCRdb protein, which is that of a much larger clone; a read error is likely, and the protein shown is the DNA's own translation. This chain connects TRDV1 to TRDJ1; 7 bases fit TRDD3. Trimming removed 0 bases from V and 7 bases from J; junction bases left unmatched: 17. The CDR3 has 18 amino acids. Germline-derived CDR1 and CDR2 are TSWWSYY and QGS. The CDR3 coding sequence is TGTGCTCTTGGGGAACTAACGGGTTCAGGATACGGAGCCGGTAAACTCATCTTT. This gives the protein CALGELTGSGYGAGKLIF.

This clone was counted ten times or more. TCRdb's entry gives the protein of a much larger clone, which mismatches this DNA's translation at residue 11, likely from a read error; the protein reported here is translated from the DNA. The chain joins TRDV1 to TRDJ1; 8 bases line up with TRDD3. The length of the CDR3 is 17 residues. Germline CDR1 TSWWSYY, CDR2 QGS. After removal of 0 bases from V and 2 bases from J, the junction contained 8 bases not matched to a gene. The CDR3 loop reads CALGELTMGDETDKLIF. In nucleotides, the CDR3 is TGTGCTCTTGGGGAACTAACGATGGGGGATGAGACCGATAAACTCATCTTT.

On this clone itself: The protein that TCRdb holds for this DNA derives from a much larger clone and differs from the translated DNA at residue 20, which likely indicates a read error; the protein shown here is translated from the DNA. V gene TRDV1 combines with J gene TRDJ1; D possibly matches TRDD2 or TRDD3 (5 bases each). Per the germline V gene, CDR1 is TSWWSYY and CDR2 is QGS. This CDR3 spans 21 amino acids. This chain's CDR3 is CALGDPKDSSILDLYTDKLTF. The CDR3 DNA reads TGTGCTCTTGGGGACCCTAAAGATTCCTCCATACTGGACCTATACACCGATAAACTCACCTTT.

Regarding this clone: Given a far larger clone just one base away, this is likely a sequencing read error. This same CDR3 is encoded by further DNA sequences in the sample. The V and J genes are TRDV1 and TRDJ1, with 12 bases fitting TRDD3. The J gene comes from matching the DNA to germline here; TCRdb lacks it. The CDR3 consists of 18 residues. Looked up from germline, CDR1 is TSWWSYY and CDR2 is QGS. Germline trimming cut 3 bases from V and 0 bases from J; bases unmatched to any gene: 8. CDR3 bases: TGTGCTCTTGGGGAGACGCCTGGGGGATACGGATACACCGATAAACTCATCTTT. This translates into CALGETPGGYGYTDKLIF.

This clone was counted between two and nine times. TCRdb's listed protein matches a much larger clone and diverges from this DNA's translation at residue 7, likely through a read error; the protein shown comes from the DNA. This rearrangement joins TRAV38-2/DV8 to TRDJ1, with D perhaps TRDD2 (8 bases). The germline CDR1 and CDR2 sequences are TSESDYY and QEAYKQQN. The CDR3 spans 22 residues. Trimming pared 1 base from V and 2 bases from J, leaving 33 bases between. The CDR3: CAYRSRTSYPYWGLKWTDKLIF. In nucleotides, the CDR3 is TGTGCTTATAGGAGCCGAACTTCCTACCCGTACTGGGGCCTTAAATGGACCGATAAACTCATCTTT.

This clone was observed at least ten times. TCRdb's entry gives the protein of a much larger clone, which mismatches this DNA's translation at residue 5, likely from a read error; the protein reported here is translated from the DNA. As DNA, the CDR3 is TGTGCTCTTGGGGGACTAAGACTGACCTTCTGGGGGAAAACTAGCTACACCGATAAACTCATCTTT. It specifies CALGGLRLTFWGKTSYTDKLIF. The rearrangement joins TRDV1 to TRDJ1, with TRDD3 matching 8 bases. The CDR3 totals 22 residues. After removal of 4 bases from V and 0 bases from J, the junction contained 25 bases not matched to a gene. Germline V gene data show CDR1 as TSWWSYY and CDR2 as QGS.